Following are 7 T cell receptor beta chains from one sample sequenced in a study of T cell responses to AZD1222 COVID-19 vaccine. Libraries were prepared by immunoSEQ multiplex PCR; TCRdb keeps only in-frame clonotypes and omits some of them. Of roughly 49,000 clones in the sample, around three quarters were seen once. The material was peripheral blood, obtained on day 0 of AZD1222 vaccination. The receptor source for this set is an adult in good health.

Here the CDR3 reads CASSQDLGDRAKNTEAFF. In DNA form, the CDR3 reads TGCGCCAGCAGCCAAGATCTGGGGGACAGGGCTAAGAACACTGAAGCTTTCTTT. The chain recombines TRBV4-1 with TRBJ1-1; 9 bases fit TRBD1. V dropped 0 bases and J dropped 1; count of bases not matched to a gene: 9. Germline CDR1 MGHRA, CDR2 YSYEKL. The CDR3 has 18 residues.

The V gene is TRBV2, the J gene TRBJ2-1; 16 nucleotides line up with TRBD2. V lost 6 bases and J lost 6; bases outside the gene matches: 2. The CDR3 runs 15 residues. In germline, CDR1 is SNHLY, CDR2 FYNNEI. The CDR3 here is CASRGTSGRANEQFF. The CDR3 region has the DNA TGTGCCAGCAGGGGGACTAGCGGGAGGGCCAATGAGCAGTTCTTC. The full variable domain, with the rest looked up from reference TRBV2 and TRBJ2-1, is EPEVTQTPSHQVTQMGQEVILRCVPISNHLYFYWYRQILGQKVEFLVSFYNNEISEKSEIFDDQFSVERPDGSNFTLKIRSTKLEDSAMYFCASRGTSGRANEQFFGPGTRLTVL.

The chain links TRBV18 to TRBJ2-5, with no clear D. Trimming shortened V by 1 base and J by 2 bases, and 5 bases separated the two germline ends. This CDR3 comprises 13 residues. From germline, CDR1 is KGHSH and CDR2 LQKENI. Written as DNA, the CDR3 is TGTGCCAGCTCACCACAGAGTCAAGAGACCCAGTACTTC. Amino acid sequence: CASSPQSQETQYF.

The chain couples TRBV3-1 (or the pseudogene TRBV3-2) to TRBJ1-1; D unresolved. Germline V gene sequence: CDR1 LGHDT, CDR2 YNNKEL (reference sequence). With 4 bases removed from V and 1 base from J, the gap between germline ends came to 7 bases. This CDR3 contains 13 residues. The CDR3 DNA reads as TGTGCCAGCAGCCCTAGACGGAACACTGAAGCTTTCTTT. It specifies CASSPRRNTEAFF.

The gene calls are TRBV5-6 and TRBJ2-7, with no clear D. This CDR3 has 12 amino acids. Germline V gives CDR1 SGHDT, CDR2 YYEEEE. V shed 4 bases and J shed 2 bases, with 7 bases lying between them. The CDR3, as DNA: TGTGCCAGCAGCAGCAGTGCCTACGAGCAGTACGTC. It yields the protein CASSSSAYEQYV.

The chain recombines TRBV6-2 or TRBV6-3 with TRBJ2-7; D is undetermined. The V end lost 5 bases, the J end lost 3 bases, and 11 bases lay between the germline ends. From germline, CDR1 is MNHEY and CDR2 SVGEGT. The CDR3 is 13 residues long. CDR3 DNA: TGTGCCAGCAGTACAGCCCTCTACTACGAGCAGTACGTC. Translated: CASSTALYYEQYV.

This clone was detected only once. Compared with germline, one end of the junction differs, possibly owing to a read error. The chain has TRBV7-7 and TRBJ2-2, with 8 nucleotides matching TRBD1. CDR1 and CDR2 from the germline V gene are SSHAT and FNYEAQ (reference sequence). The CDR3 length is 18 residues. Here the CDR3 reads CASSLRDQGATSTGELFF. The CDR3 nucleotides are TGTGCTAGCAGCTTAAGGGACCAGGGGGCTACGAGCACCGGGGAGCTGTTTTTT.